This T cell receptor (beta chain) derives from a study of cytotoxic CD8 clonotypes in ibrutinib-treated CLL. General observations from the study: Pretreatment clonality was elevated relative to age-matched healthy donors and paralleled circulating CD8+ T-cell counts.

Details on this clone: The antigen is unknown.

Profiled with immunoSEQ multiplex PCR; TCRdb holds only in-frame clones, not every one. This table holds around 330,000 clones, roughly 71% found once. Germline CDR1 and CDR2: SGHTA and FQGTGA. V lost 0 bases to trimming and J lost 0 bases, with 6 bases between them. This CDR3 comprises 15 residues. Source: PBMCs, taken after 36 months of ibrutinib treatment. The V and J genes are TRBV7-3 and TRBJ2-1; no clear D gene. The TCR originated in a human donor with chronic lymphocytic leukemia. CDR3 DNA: TGTGCCAGCAGCTTAACCCGGAGCTCCTACAATGAGCAGTTCTTC. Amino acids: CASSLTRSSYNEQFF.